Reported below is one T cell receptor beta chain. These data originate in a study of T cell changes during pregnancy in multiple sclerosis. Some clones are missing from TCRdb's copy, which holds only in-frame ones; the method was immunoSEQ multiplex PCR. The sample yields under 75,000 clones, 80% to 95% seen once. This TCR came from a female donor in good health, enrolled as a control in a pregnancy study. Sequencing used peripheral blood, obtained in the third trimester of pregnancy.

In nucleotides, the CDR3 is TGTGCCAGCAGTTTAGCGGGTAGAGGGTCAACTAATGAAAAACTGTTTTTT. Protein product: CASSLAGRGSTNEKLFF. The chain joins TRBV28 to TRBJ1-4; D gene ambiguous. V shed 2 bases and J shed 0 bases, with 13 bases lying between them. The CDR3 is 17 amino acids. Germline CDR1 is MDHEN and CDR2 is SYDVKM.